Presented here are 9 T cell receptor beta chains from one specimen sequenced in a study of cytomegalovirus exposure and HLA in healthy donors. Clones were sequenced by immunoSEQ multiplex PCR, and TCRdb holds only the in-frame ones, with some missing. The profile covers approximately 150,000 clones, with approximately 88% appearing a single time and 4.5% taken by the ten largest. Sequencing was carried out using PBMCs. These receptors were obtained from a man younger than 35 in good health and CMV-seropositive.

The CDR3 reads CATSRGLVDTQYF. The CDR3 bases are TGTGCCACCAGCAGAGGACTTGTAGATACGCAGTATTTT. The chain is built from TRBV15 and TRBJ2-3; no firm D call. The CDR3 totals 13 residues. V dropped 1 base and J dropped 5 bases, with 7 bases sitting between them. Looked up from germline, CDR1 is LNHNV and CDR2 is YYDKDF (reference sequence).

The chain carries TRBV5-6 and TRBJ1-4, with TRBD1 as a possible D gene (5 bases). V lost 0 bases and J lost 5, with 11 bases in between. Germline lookup yields CDR1 SGHDT and CDR2 YYEEEE. The CDR3 contains 15 residues. CDR3 protein: CASSLGEGYNEKLFF. The CDR3 coding sequence is TGTGCCAGCAGCTTGGGGGAGGGGTACAATGAAAAACTGTTTTTT.

The rearrangement uses TRBV6-1 and TRBJ2-1; 8 bases align to TRBD2. This CDR3 spans 12 amino acids. J lost 8 bases, V lost 7 bases, and 4 bases had no gene match. From germline, CDR1 is MNHNS and CDR2 SASEGT. CDR3 loop: CASTLGGDEQFF. The CDR3 DNA follows: TGTGCCAGCACTCTCGGGGGGGATGAGCAGTTCTTC.

The rearrangement links TRBV5-4 to TRBJ1-1; the match to TRBD1 covers 9 bases. Trimming removed 0 bases from V and 3 bases from J; junction bases left unmatched: 9. CDR3 length: 17 residues. Germline CDR1 SGHNT, CDR2 YYREEE (reference sequence). DNA for the CDR3: TGTGCCAGCAGCTTGGGTTTCGGGACAGGGCCACACACTGAAGCTTTCTTT. It specifies CASSLGFGTGPHTEAFF.

CDR3 in DNA: TGTGCCAGCAGCGTATCAGGGACAGCTAATTCACCCCTCCACTTT. This sequence encodes CASSVSGTANSPLHF. The chain links TRBV9 to TRBJ1-6, with 7 bases aligning to TRBD1. The CDR3 totals 15 residues. The V segment lost 1 base and the J segment 6 bases; nucleotides outside the gene matches: 4. Germline CDR1 and CDR2: SGDLS and YYNGEE.

The chain joins TRBV5-1 to TRBJ1-1, with D perhaps TRBD1 (5 bases). Between the trimmed V and J ends, which lost 7 bases and 3 bases, there was a span of 13 bases. Germline V gene lookup returns CDR1 SGHRS and CDR2 YFSETQ. The CDR3 totals 13 residues. The CDR3 DNA reads TGCGCCAGCGGGAAGGGGAGGGACACTGAAGCTTTCTTT. This sequence encodes CASGKGRDTEAFF. Full variable domain (outside the CDR3, taken from reference TRBV5-1 and TRBJ1-1): KAGVTQTPRYLIKTRGQQVTLSCSPISGHRSVSWYQQTPGQGLQFLFEYFSETQRNKGNFPGRFSGRQFSNSRSEMNVSTLELGDSALYLCASGKGRDTEAFFGQGTRLTVV.

This chain uses TRBV11-2 with TRBJ1-2; no clear D gene. V lost 0 bases, J lost 1 base, and 12 bases lay in between. Germline values: CDR1 SGHAT, CDR2 FQNNGV. This CDR3 contains 16 residues. As DNA, the CDR3 is TGTGCCAGCAGCTTAGATGCACAAGTCCATAACTATGGCTACACCTTC. It codes for CASSLDAQVHNYGYTF. Full variable domain (rest looked up from reference TRBV11-2 and TRBJ1-2): EAGVAQSPRYKIIEKRQSVAFWCNPISGHATLYWYQQILGQGPKLLIQFQNNGVVDDSQLPKDRFSAERLKGVDSTLKIQPAKLEDSAVYLCASSLDAQVHNYGYTFGSGTRLTVV.

V and J are TRBV19 and TRBJ2-3, with D maybe TRBD2 (5 bases). The ends were cut back, 9 bases at V and 0 bases at J, with 13 bases in the middle. The germline V gene encodes CDR1 LNHDA and CDR2 SQIVND (reference sequence). This CDR3 has 14 amino acids. CDR3 nucleotide sequence: TGTGCCAGCGCTAGCAGTCCTAGCACAGATACGCAGTATTTT. Translated: CASASSPSTDTQYF.

A single count supports this clone. The chain is built from TRBV6-6 and TRBJ1-4; 12 bases fit TRBD1. The CDR3 runs to 15 residues. V was clipped by 4 bases and J by 8 bases; unmatched bases: 5. CDR1 MNHNY and CDR2 SVGAGI come from the germline V gene (reference sequence). CDR3 in DNA: TGTGCCAGCAGTTGGACCGGGACAGGGGGCGAAAAACTGTTTTTT. Translated: CASSWTGTGGEKLFF.